The rows below give T cell receptor beta chains drawn from one sample of a study of CD8 T cells in ankylosing spondylitis. In TCRdb, the 5' RACE reads were re-called with MiXCR into one record per CDR3 protein. The sample carries a few hundred thousand distinct CDR3 sequences, over 9.5% recorded once. The sample consisted of blood, either unsorted or a sorted T cell fraction (not recorded which). The origin of the receptors is a male donor with ankylosing spondylitis or in good health (not recorded which). Both conserved end residues are part of each CDR3. Each record gives: V gene, clone size, J gene, D gene, CDR3 DNA, CDR3 protein. A D gene is named only where the DNA matches it firmly. A row's size may be missing; if present it is once, few, many or a size class.

TRBV28	NA	TRBJ2-6	TRBD1	TGTGCCAGCAGAAGGGACAGAATTCTGTCTGGGGCCAACGTCCTGACTTTC	CASRRDRILSGANVLTF
TRBV5-1	NA	TRBJ1-2	NA	TGCGCCAGCAGCCAGGACGGACTTTATGGCTACACCTTC	CASSQDGLYGYTF
TRBV14	many	TRBJ2-7	NA	TGTGCCAGCAGATCGGACGGGACCTACGAGCAGTACTTC	CASRSDGTYEQYF
TRBV12-3/TRBV12-4	many	TRBJ2-3	NA	TGTGCCAGCAGTTTTGGAGGGGACACAGATACGCAGTATTTT	CASSFGGDTDTQYF
TRBV29-1	NA	TRBJ1-4	TRBD1	TGCAGCGTTGAACTGGTTGTACAGGGGAATGAAAAACTGTTTTTT	CSVELVVQGNEKLFF
TRBV3-1	once	TRBJ2-1	NA	TGTGCCAGCAGCCGGAAGTCAAATGAGCAGTTCTTC	CASSRKSNEQFF
TRBV5-1	many	TRBJ2-3	NA	TGCGCCAGCAGCTTGGCCGGTAGCGCAGATACGCAGTATTTT	CASSLAGSADTQYF
TRBV28	NA	TRBJ2-7	TRBD1	TGTGCCAGCTTATTAGGACAGGGGCGATACGAGCAGTACTTC	CASLLGQGRYEQYF
TRBV7-2	few	TRBJ2-7	TRBD1	TGTGCCAGCAGCTTAGGGAGTACAGGGGGGAGCTACGAGCAGTACTTC	CASSLGSTGGSYEQYF
TRBV24-1	many	TRBJ2-3	TRBD2	TGTGCCACCAGTGATCCCCGGGGGGGGCAAAGCACAGATACGCAGTATTTT	CATSDPRGGQSTDTQYF
TRBV5-4	NA	TRBJ2-3	NA	TGTGCCAGCAGCCCGAAGGTAGTACCAGATACGCAGTATTTT	CASSPKVVPDTQYF
TRBV3-1	many	TRBJ1-1	TRBD1	TGTGCCAGCAGCCAAGGACAGGGCCCCTTGAGGACTGAAGCTTTCTTT	CASSQGQGPLRTEAFF
TRBV3-1	many	TRBJ1-2	TRBD1	TGTGCCAGCAGCCCGACAGGGACTGGCTACACCTTC	CASSPTGTGYTF